These 20 T cell receptor beta chains were all obtained from the same sample, sequenced in a study of blood T cell repertoires in COVID-19. TCRdb keeps only in-frame clones here, not all; method: immunoSEQ multiplex PCR. The repertoire holds tens of thousands of clones, with around nine tenths as singletons. The sequenced sample was peripheral blood. These receptors were collected from a woman in her sixties or seventies with COVID-19, enrolled during active disease.

This chain links TRBV10-1 with TRBJ1-1, with a weak D call TRBD1 (6 bases). The CDR3 covers 14 residues. Trimming removed 6 bases at V and 3 bases at J, with 14 bases between. Germline CDR1 and CDR2: WNHNN and SYGVQD (reference sequence). CDR3 DNA sequence: TGCGCCAGCAGGGGGACATCTCCCGACACTGAAGCTTTCTTT. It yields the protein CASRGTSPDTEAFF.

This clone was found a few times. V is TRBV10-3 and J is TRBJ2-2; 7 bases are shared with TRBD2. Looked up from germline, CDR1 is ENHRY and CDR2 is SYGVKD. The CDR3 runs to 14 residues. V gave up 10 bases and J gave up 4 bases; unmatched junction bases: 9. The CDR3: CATGGMGSTGELFF. CDR3 nucleotides: TGTGCCACGGGGGGTATGGGGAGCACCGGGGAGCTGTTTTTT.

V gene TRBV19 combines with J gene TRBJ1-4; the D gene is possibly TRBD1 (6 bases). The CDR3 has 13 amino acids. CDR1 and CDR2 from the germline V gene are LNHDA and SQIVND (reference sequence). V was trimmed by 6 bases and J by 4 bases, leaving 9 bases between them. CDR3 residues: CASRRQDNEKLFF. As DNA, the CDR3 is TGTGCCAGTAGAAGACAGGATAATGAAAAACTGTTTTTT.

A single count supports this clone. The V call is TRBV2, the J call TRBJ2-1, with D possibly TRBD2 on 5 matching bases. This CDR3 has 14 residues. V was clipped by 9 bases and J by 8 bases, with 20 bases between them. CDR1 is SNHLY, CDR2 FYNNEI, per germline. CDR3 protein: CASGRTDGGDEQFF. In nucleotides, the CDR3 is TGTGCCAGTGGAAGGACGGACGGAGGAGATGAGCAGTTCTTC.

The chain couples TRBV6-5 to TRBJ1-1, with a tentative D call TRBD1 (5 bases). CDR1 and CDR2 from the germline V gene are MNHEY and SVGAGI. This CDR3 has 12 amino acids. Trimming cost V 6 bases and J 1 base, with 6 bases left between them. CDR3: CASRGGNTEAFF. CDR3 sequence (DNA): TGTGCCAGCAGGGGGGGGAACACTGAAGCTTTCTTT.

The chain uses TRBV10-3 and TRBJ2-4; maybe TRBD1 (5 bases). The CDR3 runs 12 residues. CDR1 is ENHRY and CDR2 is SYGVKD in the germline V gene. V was clipped by 6 bases and J by 5 bases, with 8 bases between them. CDR3 nucleotide sequence: TGTGCCATCAGAGGACAAGAAAACATTCAGTACTTC. Translation gives CAIRGQENIQYF.

The rearrangement uses TRBV2 and TRBJ2-7; 9 nucleotides match TRBD2. Germline loops: CDR1 SNHLY, CDR2 FYNNEI. The CDR3 contains 15 residues. Germline trimming cut 4 bases from V and 2 bases from J; bases unmatched to any gene: 6. The DNA of the CDR3 is TGTGCCAGCAGTGGCGGGACTAGCCGAGCCTACGAGCAGTACTTC. This encodes CASSGGTSRAYEQYF.

The chain couples TRBV3-1 (or the pseudogene TRBV3-2) to TRBJ2-2, with D tentatively TRBD1 (5 bases). Trimming took 1 base from V and 3 from J, leaving 9 bases between them. The V gene's germline CDR1 is LGHDT and CDR2 YNNKEL (reference sequence). The CDR3 runs 15 residues. The CDR3 is CASSQGSGHTGELFF. CDR3 in DNA: TGTGCCAGCAGCCAAGGTTCAGGGCACACCGGGGAGCTGTTTTTT.

V and J are TRBV19 and TRBJ1-6, with TRBD1 identical over 8 bases. Germline CDR1 and CDR2: LNHDA and SQIVND (reference sequence). CDR3 length: 15 residues. Trimming took 7 bases from V and 7 from J; bases not matched to a gene: 9. The CDR3: CASTDRGAGNSPLHF. The CDR3 DNA sequence: TGTGCCAGTACCGACAGGGGCGCGGGAAATTCACCCCTCCACTTT.

The V and J genes are TRBV19 and TRBJ2-7; 8 bases fit TRBD1. This CDR3 spans 13 amino acids. The germline V gene has CDR1 LNHDA and CDR2 SQIVND (reference sequence). The ends lost 5 bases at V and 7 bases at J; junction bases unmatched: 7. The CDR3 DNA sequence: TGTGCCAGTAGTGTCAGGGGGCCGAAAGAGCAGTACTTC. This gives the protein CASSVRGPKEQYF. Full variable domain (rest looked up from reference TRBV19 and TRBJ2-7): DGGITQSPKYLFRKEGQNVTLSCEQNLNHDAMYWYRQDPGQGLRLIYYSQIVNDFQKGDIAEGYSVSREKKESFPLTVTSAQKNPTAFYLCASSVRGPKEQYFGPGTRLTVT.

The chain combines TRBV6-4 with TRBJ1-5, with a tentative D call TRBD1 (6 bases). The V gene lost 6 bases and the J gene lost 1 base, with 16 bases spanning the gap. Germline values: CDR1 MRHNA, CDR2 SNTAGT. The CDR3 contains 16 residues. CDR3 sequence (DNA): TGTGCCAGCAGAATCTACAGGGTCGCGAGCAATCAGCCCCAGCATTTT. Translating it yields CASRIYRVASNQPQHF.

V usage is TRBV2 and J usage is TRBJ1-5; D is uncertain. Germline CDR1 SNHLY, CDR2 FYNNEI. Trimming took 3 bases from V and 2 from J, leaving 8 bases between them. There are 14 residues in the CDR3. The chain's CDR3 is CASSDSGGNQPQHF. In DNA form, the CDR3 reads TGTGCCAGCAGTGACAGCGGGGGCAATCAGCCCCAGCATTTT. Drawing the rest from reference TRBV2 and TRBJ1-5, the complete variable domain is EPEVTQTPSHQVTQMGQEVILRCVPISNHLYFYWYRQILGQKVEFLVSFYNNEISEKSEIFDDQFSVERPDGSNFTLKIRSTKLEDSAMYFCASSDSGGNQPQHFGDGTRLSIL.

This clone was observed a handful of times. The chain is built from TRBV5-1 and TRBJ2-7, with D possibly being TRBD2 (6 bases). The length of the CDR3 is 14 residues. Germline V gene data show CDR1 as SGHRS and CDR2 as YFSETQ. V shed 0 bases and J shed 3 bases, with 10 bases lying between them. DNA of the CDR3: TGCGCCAGCAGCTTGGAGAATAGCGGCTACGAGCAGTACTTC. Amino acids: CASSLENSGYEQYF.

This clone has a single count. The chain carries TRBV28 and TRBJ1-6, with D unresolved. The CDR3 contains 14 residues. Between the trimmed V and J ends, which lost 2 bases and 3 bases, there was a span of 5 bases. CDR1 is MDHEN, CDR2 SYDVKM, per germline. CDR3 residues: CASSLPVYNSPLHF. As DNA, the CDR3 is TGTGCCAGCAGTTTACCCGTCTATAATTCACCCCTCCACTTT.

The chain uses TRBV6-5 and TRBJ2-5; D may be TRBD1 (6 bases). The CDR3 sequence is 15 residues long. V was pared by 1 base and J by 2 bases, with 11 bases between. Germline V gene data show CDR1 as MNHEY and CDR2 as SVGAGI. The CDR3 DNA reads as TGTGCCAGCAGTTACTGGGACATGAAGCAAGAGACCCAGTACTTC. The encoded protein is CASSYWDMKQETQYF.

The chain links TRBV11-1 to TRBJ2-7, with 10 bases that match TRBD2. The V and J ends lost 0 bases and 1 base, in that order; junction bases with no gene match: 6. This CDR3 is built from 17 residues. Germline V gene data show CDR1 as SGHAT and CDR2 as FQDESV (reference sequence). CDR3 sequence: CASSLARSGGFSYEQYF. CDR3 in DNA: TGTGCCAGCAGCTTAGCCCGTAGCGGGGGGTTTTCCTACGAGCAGTACTTC. Drawing the rest from reference TRBV11-1 and TRBJ2-7, the complete variable domain is EAEVAQSPRYKITEKSQAVAFWCDPISGHATLYWYRQILGQGPELLVQFQDESVVDDSQLPKDRFSAERLKGVDSTLKIQPAELGDSAMYLCASSLARSGGFSYEQYFGPGTRLTVT.

The chain has TRBV19 and TRBJ2-3; D is ambiguous. V gave up 3 bases and J gave up 1 base, with 8 bases separating them. This CDR3 is 14 amino acids long. CDR1 and CDR2 from the germline V gene are LNHDA and SQIVND (reference sequence). The CDR3 coding sequence is TGTGCCAGTAGTATTTCCCGGGGCACAGATACGCAGTATTTT. It translates to CASSISRGTDTQYF. The variable domain in full, with the rest retrieved from reference TRBV19 and TRBJ2-3, is DGGITQSPKYLFRKEGQNVTLSCEQNLNHDAMYWYRQDPGQGLRLIYYSQIVNDFQKGDIAEGYSVSREKKESFPLTVTSAQKNPTAFYLCASSISRGTDTQYFGPGTRLTVL.

This clone is a singleton in its sample. The genes are TRBV15 and TRBJ1-4; perhaps TRBD1 as D (5 bases). Trimming cost V 5 bases and J 7 bases, with 11 bases left between them. The CDR3 spans 13 residues. Germline V gives CDR1 LNHNV, CDR2 YYDKDF (reference sequence). The CDR3 DNA follows: TGTGCCACCAGCGGGGGGGGTGGTGAAAAACTGTTTTTT. Translated, it gives CATSGGGGEKLFF.

Regarding this clone: The junction does not match germline at one end; this may be a read error. The chain employs TRBV28 and TRBJ2-5; no clear D gene. This CDR3 comprises 11 residues. CDR1 MDHEN and CDR2 SYDVKM come from the germline V gene. CDR3 in amino acids: CVSSPRETQYF. DNA of the CDR3: TGTGTCAGCAGTCCGCGGGAGACCCAGTACTTC.

The chain links TRBV18 to TRBJ2-1, with D tentatively TRBD2 (7 bases). Trimming removed 2 bases from V and 6 bases from J, with 11 bases in between. There are 14 residues in the CDR3. In germline, CDR1 is KGHSH, CDR2 LQKENI. The CDR3 here is CASSPWGGFNEQFF. CDR3 coding DNA: TGTGCCAGCTCACCATGGGGGGGCTTCAATGAGCAGTTCTTC.